This T cell receptor beta chain was sequenced in a study of blood T cell repertoires in COVID-19. Background on the study: Material from acute and convalescent COVID-19 was sourced from the United States, Italy and Spain. PBMCs, B-cell-depleted T cells, or T cells provided the cDNA or gDNA that made up the material.

Per the original data handling: The authors estimated nucleated cell counts from reference gene primer amplification. Measured with immunoSEQ multiplex PCR; TCRdb has only the in-frame clones, and not every one. The V and J calls and clone size were taken over from that table, and D and trimming were inferred from the DNA. The data contain 30,000 to 35,000 clones, roughly 86% of them seen just once; the ten biggest clones take up roughly 44%. CDR1 and CDR2 (germline): KGHSH, LQKENI. This CDR3 has 15 residues. Trimming removed 2 bases from V and 3 bases from J; junction bases left unmatched: 6. The receptor was isolated from a human donor in a cohort sampled during active COVID-19. The specimen sequenced was peripheral blood. The chain carries TRBV18 and TRBJ2-7; 8 positions agree with TRBD1. DNA for the CDR3: TGTGCCAGCTCACCAGGAACAGGGGGGTACTACGAGCAGTACTTC. Its translation is CASSPGTGGYYEQYF.